This TCR beta chain was sequenced in a study of shared clonotypes between healthy human individuals. Note on this clone: What it binds is not known.

This CDR3 spans 13 amino acids. Trimming left V 5 bases short and J 6 bases short, with 12 bases between. The germline CDR1 and CDR2 sequences are SGDLS and YYNGEE. Study-wide results and caveats: The expectation was that sequencing depth would affect clonotype sharing among donors.

The method was immunoSEQ multiplex PCR; TCRdb's version includes in-frame clones alone and lacks a portion of them. The sample yields around 690,000 clones, around 91% seen once. This chain uses TRBV9 with TRBJ2-1; D tentatively fits TRBD1 or TRBD2 (5 bases each). The origin of this receptor is a man between 18 and 29 years old in good health. Some clones in this sample may be carry-over from other donors' samples. The sequenced sample consisted of memory CD8+ T cells from PBMCs. As for subset: CD45RO+ cells pooled with CCR7-negative TemRA cells. Here the CDR3 DNA reads TGTGCCAGCAGTTTCGGGGCCGTCAATGAGCAGTTCTTC. Its translation: CASSFGAVNEQFF.